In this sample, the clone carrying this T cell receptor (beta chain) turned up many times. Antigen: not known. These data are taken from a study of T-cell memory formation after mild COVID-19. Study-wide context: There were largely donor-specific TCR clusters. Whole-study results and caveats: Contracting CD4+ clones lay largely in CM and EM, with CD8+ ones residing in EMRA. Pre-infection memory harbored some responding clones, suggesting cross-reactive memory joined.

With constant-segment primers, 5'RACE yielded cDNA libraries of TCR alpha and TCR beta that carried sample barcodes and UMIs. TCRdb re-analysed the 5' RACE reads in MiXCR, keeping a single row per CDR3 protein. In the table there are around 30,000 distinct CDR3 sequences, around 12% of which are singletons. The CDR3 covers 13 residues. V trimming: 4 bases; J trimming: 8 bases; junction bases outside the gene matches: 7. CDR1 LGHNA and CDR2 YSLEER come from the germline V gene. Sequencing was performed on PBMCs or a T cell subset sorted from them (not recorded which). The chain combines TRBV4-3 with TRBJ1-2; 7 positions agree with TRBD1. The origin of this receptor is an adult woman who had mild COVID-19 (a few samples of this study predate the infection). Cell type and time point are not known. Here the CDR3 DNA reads TGCGCCAGCAGCCTGACAGGGAGTGAGGGCTACACCTTC. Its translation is CASSLTGSEGYTF.